One sample yielded the 21 T cell receptor beta chains listed below, sequenced in a study of tumor and adjacent non-tumor tissue in lung cancer. RNA was extracted from bulk tissue without any cell sorting. Three rounds of nested PCR, following a modified ARM-PCR protocol, produced the TCRbeta library. MiXCR, applied by TCRdb to the multiplex PCR reads, yields one record per CDR3 protein. This sample carries about 140,000 distinct CDR3 sequences, around 65% of them seen once, and the ten largest clones take roughly 18%. The material sequenced was lung tumor tissue. The receptors here all came from a man aged 60 to 75 with small cell lung cancer.

About this clonotype: The conserved phenylalanine or tryptophan normally closing the CDR3 is absent here, so this likely arose from a read error. The rearrangement joins TRBV11-3 to TRBJ2-5; TRBD1 aligns across 9 bases. CDR1 and CDR2 from the germline V gene are SGHNT and YENEEA. This CDR3 contains 15 residues. As DNA, the CDR3 is TGTGCCAGGAGCTCTGACAGGGGGTCCCAAGAGACCCAGTACATC. Translating it yields CARSSDRGSQETQYI.

About this clonotype itself: At one boundary the junction diverges from the germline segment, which might be a read error. V and J are TRBV11-2 and TRBJ2-3; D is perhaps TRBD2 (5 bases). The germline V gene encodes CDR1 SGHAT and CDR2 FQNNGV. The CDR3 has 14 residues. CDR3: CASSLMGEADRQYF. DNA for the CDR3: TGTGCCAGCAGCTTAATGGGAGAGGCCGATAGGCAGTATTTT.

A remark on this clonotype: The junction shows a germline mismatch at one end, possibly a read error. The rearrangement links TRBV5-5 to TRBJ1-1; 10 bases align to TRBD1. The germline V gene has CDR1 SGHKS and CDR2 YYEKEE (reference sequence). The CDR3 spans 14 residues. The CDR3 DNA sequence: TGTGGCAGCAGATATAGACAGGGGGCCACTGAAGTTTTCTTT. Its protein is CGSRYRQGATEVFF.

About this clonotype: One junction end does not reproduce the germline sequence, and a read error may be involved. This chain connects TRBV11-2 to TRBJ1-1; D not certain. The CDR3 contains 15 residues. Germline values: CDR1 SGHAT, CDR2 FQNNGV. In DNA, the CDR3 is TGTGCCAGCAGCCCCAGGAGGGTTCTAAACACTGAAGTTTTCTTT. It is translated as CASSPRRVLNTEVFF.

The J gene is TRBJ1-5, the V gene TRBV20-1, with D possibly TRBD1 on 6 matching bases. The CDR3 has 15 residues. Germline V lookup: CDR1 DFQATT, CDR2 SNEGSKA (reference sequence). DNA of the CDR3: TGCAGAGCAAAGGAGGAGGGGGGGTCCAGTCAGCCCCAGCATTTT. This codes for CRAKEEGGSSQPQHF.

This clonotype was detected once. A much larger clone sits a single nucleotide away, making a read error possible. This chain links TRBV6-1 with TRBJ2-3; no firm D call. The CDR3 is 13 residues long. Trimming stripped 4 bases from V and 3 bases from J, with 8 bases between. The germline V gene has CDR1 MNHNS and CDR2 SASEGT. In nucleotides, the CDR3 is TGTGCCAGCAGTGGAGCCGGTACAGATACGCAGTATTTT. It codes for CASSGAGTDTQYF.

This chain connects TRBV5-1 to TRBJ2-1; 7 bases are shared with TRBD2. This CDR3 region has 16 residues. Germline CDR1 and CDR2: SGHRS and YFSETQ. V was clipped by 2 bases and J by 10 bases; unmatched bases: 15. In nucleotides, the CDR3 is TGCGCCAGCAGCTTTTTCGCGGGAGTCGCCTTGGGGGAGCAGTTCTTC. Protein product: CASSFFAGVALGEQFF.

Regarding this clonotype: A read error may explain this, as a much larger clone is one base away. The chain is built from TRBV5-1 and TRBJ2-7; 14 positions match TRBD2. CDR3 size: 15 residues. Germline V gene sequence: CDR1 SGHRS, CDR2 YFSETQ. This CDR3 reads CASSSGLAGVYEQHF. The CDR3 DNA is TGCGCCAGCAGCTCGGGACTAGCGGGAGTGTACGAGCAGCACTTC.

The chain joins TRBV6-5 to TRBJ1-2; 12 bases agree with TRBD1. The CDR3 spans 15 residues. The germline V gene has CDR1 MNHEY and CDR2 SVGAGI. The junction had 2 bases not matched to a gene; V was cut back by 2 bases and J by 4 bases. The chain's CDR3 is CASSYPGQGAYGYTF. The CDR3 nucleotides are TGTGCCAGCAGTTACCCGGGACAGGGGGCCTATGGCTACACCTTC.

For this clonotype: An end of the junction does not agree with germline; a read error may underlie this. The chain uses TRBV11-2 and TRBJ2-1; 7 bases map to TRBD1. This CDR3 is built from 15 residues. Per germline, CDR1 SGHAT and CDR2 FQNNGV. CDR3 DNA sequence: TGTGCCAGGAGCGCCACAGGGGCTATGTACAATGAGCACTTCTTC. Protein: CARSATGAMYNEHFF.

As regards this clonotype: One end of the junction fails to match germline, which may point to a read error. CDR3 sequence (DNA): TGTGCCAGCAGCCTGGACAGGGGGAGGGAAGCTCTCTTT. Its protein is CASSLDRGREALF. This sequence joins TRBV7-9 and TRBJ1-1, with 10 bases lining up with TRBD1. This CDR3 contains 13 residues. The V gene's germline CDR1 is SEHNR and CDR2 FQNEAQ (reference sequence).

There are a few counts of this clonotype. The rearrangement links TRBV6-5 to TRBJ2-3, with 9 bases matching TRBD2. CDR1 MNHEY and CDR2 SVGAGI come from the germline V gene. The CDR3 length is 16 residues. V dropped 6 bases and J dropped 3; count of bases not matched to a gene: 10. The CDR3 sequence is CASRNALAGKTDTQYF. The CDR3 DNA sequence: TGTGCCAGCAGGAATGCACTAGCGGGCAAGACAGATACGCAGTATTTT.

This clonotype was seen just once. A read error is possible here, since a much larger clone lies one base away. For the CDR3, the DNA is TGTGCCAGCAGCCAAGAGGGAGGGGCCGGGAGATCGTACAATGAGCAGTTCTTC. Protein product: CASSQEGGAGRSYNEQFF. The rearrangement joins TRBV4-2 to TRBJ2-1; TRBD2 matches at 7 bases. CDR1 and CDR2 (germline): LGHNA, YNFKEQ. Germline trimming cut 0 bases from V and 4 bases from J; bases unmatched to any gene: 12. The CDR3 covers 18 residues.

With regard to this clonotype: One end of the junction does not line up with germline, which may come from a read error. The V call is TRBV5-1, the J call TRBJ2-5, with D hard to call. The CDR3 contains 13 residues. CDR1 is SGHRS and CDR2 is YFSETQ in the germline V gene. CDR3 sequence: CVSSLAPEETQYF. In nucleotides, the CDR3 is TGCGTCAGCAGCTTGGCCCCGGAAGAGACCCAGTACTTC.

On this clonotype: A read error may explain this, as a much larger clone is one base away. The V and J genes are TRBV6-5 and TRBJ1-2, with D unresolved. V lost 5 bases and J lost 10, with 20 bases in between. The germline CDR1 and CDR2 sequences are MNHEY and SVGAGI. The CDR3 extends over 14 amino acids. In nucleotides, the CDR3 is TGTGCCAGCAGTCGTGTCGGGAGGGAAAGTGACTACACCTTC. This translates into CASSRVGRESDYTF.

This clonotype was counted between two and nine times. V usage is TRBV20-1 and J usage is TRBJ2-2, with a weak D call TRBD2 (6 bases). Trimming took 4 bases from V and 0 from J, leaving 9 bases between them. CDR3 length equals 14 residues. CDR1 and CDR2 (germline): DFQATT, SNEGSKA (reference sequence). This CDR3 is CSAKDYTNTGELFF. The DNA for the CDR3 is TGCAGTGCTAAGGACTACACGAACACCGGGGAGCTGTTTTTT.

A word on this clonotype: Since the CDR3 does not end with the conserved phenylalanine or tryptophan, this likely comes from a read error. CDR3: CASSESAGGANVLTL. CDR3 DNA: TGTGCCAGCAGTGAGAGCGCGGGTGGGGCCAACGTCCTGACTTTA. V is TRBV6-1 and J is TRBJ2-6, with D possibly TRBD2 on 5 matching bases. The CDR3 loop spans 15 amino acids. V lost 3 bases and J lost 3, with 9 bases in between. Looked up from germline, CDR1 is MNHNS and CDR2 is SASEGT.

At least ten counts were recorded for this clonotype. The junction and the germline gene differ at one end; a read error may be behind it. The J gene is TRBJ2-3, the V gene TRBV7-9, with 9 bases that match TRBD2. Germline V gene data show CDR1 as SEHNR and CDR2 as FQNEAQ (reference sequence). There are 14 residues in the CDR3. For the CDR3, the DNA is TGTGCCAGCAGCCTAGCGGGACCCACAGATACGCAGTATTTT. It codes for CASSLAGPTDTQYF.

This clonotype showed up many times. The V call is TRBV7-8, the J call TRBJ2-5; D perhaps matches TRBD1 (6 bases). V lost 1 base and J 5 bases, leaving 8 bases between the germline ends. The germline gives CDR1 SGHVS, CDR2 FQNEAQ. This CDR3 is 13 amino acids long. The CDR3 DNA sequence: TGTGCCAGCAGCTTAGATAGGGGGGAGACCCAGTACTTC. It codes for CASSLDRGETQYF.

Of note for this clonotype: The junction differs from germline at one of its ends, possibly a read error. The V call is TRBV11-3, the J call TRBJ2-1, with TRBD2 matching 8 bases. The germline V gene encodes CDR1 SGHNT and CDR2 YENEEA. This CDR3 is 13 amino acids long. CDR3 nucleotide sequence: TGTGCCAGCGGCTTAGATGCGGGGGGTCGGCTGTTCTTC. Its translation is CASGLDAGGRLFF. Filled out from reference TRBV11-3 and TRBJ2-1, the complete variable domain reads EAGVVQSPRYKIIEKKQPVAFWCNPISGHNTLYWYLQNLGQGPELLIRYENEEAVDDSQLPKDRFSAERLKGVDSTLKIQPAELGDSAVYLCASGLDAGGRLFFGPGTRLTVL.

A remark on this clonotype: This may stem from a read error, because a much larger clone lies one nucleotide away. The J gene is TRBJ2-3, the V gene TRBV6-6; unclear D gene. The CDR3 has 16 residues. Germline CDR1 MNHNY, CDR2 SVGAGI (reference sequence). For the CDR3, the DNA is TGTGCCAACAGTTACTTCCGTCTCGACTTCACAGATACGCAGTATTTT. Translated: CANSYFRLDFTDTQYF.